The entry below describes one TCR beta chain. Its matching antigen is unknown. This sample is part of a study of cytomegalovirus exposure and HLA in healthy donors. TCRdb's table, derived via immunoSEQ multiplex PCR, lists solely in-frame clones and lacks some. The profile shows 65,000 or so clones, about 94% of them singletons. Study findings and constraints: Reports indicated that the classifier achieved high specificity and sensitivity in diagnosing cytomegalovirus status.

The material sequenced was PBMCs. This TCR was sampled from a man younger than 30 in good health and CMV-seropositive.

CDR3 region: CASSLDGGVEKLFF. CDR3 bases: TGTGCCAGCAGCTTGGATGGAGGGGTTGAAAAACTGTTTTTT. This sequence joins TRBV5-4 and TRBJ1-4; the D gene is possibly TRBD1 (5 bases). V was trimmed by 0 bases and J by 7 bases, leaving 10 bases between them. Germline CDR1 is SGHNT and CDR2 is YYREEE (reference sequence). CDR3 length: 14 residues.